This is a list of T cell receptor beta chains from one sample in a study of blood T cell repertoires in COVID-19. Repertoires were generated with immunoSEQ multiplex PCR, while TCRdb's copy carries only in-frame clones and drops some. This table holds roughly 45,000 clones, approximately 84% found once. Input material: peripheral blood. These receptors came from a man aged 50-59 years with active COVID-19. The CDR3 runs from the conserved cysteine through the conserved F or W. The D gene is left open where the match is weak. Expanded clones are given a class, and other clones once, few, many or no size at all.

clone_size: .
j_call: TRBJ1-2
d_call: TRBD1
v_call: TRBV12-5
cdr3_aa: CASGLGTGGANYGYTF
cdr3_nt: TGTGCTAGTGGTTTAGGGACAGGGGGTGCTAACTATGGCTACACCTTC

clone_size: medium-sized
j_call: TRBJ2-7
d_call: TRBD1
v_call: TRBV18
cdr3_aa: CASSPGQGLHEQYF
cdr3_nt: TGTGCCAGCTCACCCGGACAGGGTTTGCACGAGCAGTACTTC

clone_size: few
j_call: TRBJ1-1
d_call: TRBD1
v_call: TRBV7-2
cdr3_aa: CASSLTGDTEAFF
cdr3_nt: TGTGCCAGCAGCTTAACAGGGGACACTGAAGCTTTCTTT

clone_size: once
j_call: TRBJ2-6
d_call: .
v_call: TRBV6-4
cdr3_aa: CASSRDTGANVLTF
cdr3_nt: TGTGCCAGCTCAAGGGACACTGGGGCCAACGTCCTGACTTTC

clone_size: few
j_call: TRBJ1-2
d_call: .
v_call: TRBV7-2
cdr3_aa: CASSLAPGNNYGYTF
cdr3_nt: TGTGCCAGCAGCTTAGCCCCGGGAAACAACTATGGCTACACCTTC

clone_size: .
j_call: TRBJ2-7
d_call: TRBD1
v_call: TRBV2
cdr3_aa: CASSETGTGDYEQYF
cdr3_nt: TGTGCCAGCAGTGAGACCGGGACAGGGGACTACGAGCAGTACTTC

clone_size: .
j_call: TRBJ1-5
d_call: TRBD1
v_call: TRBV19
cdr3_aa: CAGSPRQGARRNQPQHF
cdr3_nt: TGTGCCGGTAGCCCAAGACAGGGGGCGCGACGCAATCAGCCCCAGCATTTT

clone_size: .
j_call: TRBJ2-5
d_call: TRBD2
v_call: TRBV6-6
cdr3_aa: CASSYSSSGPETQYF
cdr3_nt: TGTGCCAGCAGTTACTCATCTAGCGGGCCCGAGACCCAGTACTTC

clone_size: .
j_call: TRBJ2-2
d_call: TRBD2
v_call: TRBV7-8
cdr3_aa: CASSLAGGGTGELFF
cdr3_nt: TGTGCCAGCAGCTTAGCGGGGGGAGGGACCGGGGAGCTGTTTTTT

clone_size: .
j_call: TRBJ1-2
d_call: .
v_call: TRBV13
cdr3_aa: CASSLAARSVYGYTF
cdr3_nt: TGTGCCAGCAGCTTAGCCGCCAGGTCCGTCTATGGCTACACCTTC

clone_size: .
j_call: TRBJ1-5
d_call: .
v_call: TRBV7-6
cdr3_aa: CASSLKEFSNQPQHF
cdr3_nt: TGTGCCAGCAGCTTAAAGGAGTTTAGCAATCAGCCCCAGCATTTT

clone_size: once
j_call: TRBJ1-5
d_call: TRBD1
v_call: TRBV7-8
cdr3_aa: CASSLEGGATQPQHF
cdr3_nt: TGTGCCAGCAGCTTGGAAGGGGGCGCGACTCAGCCCCAGCATTTT

clone_size: .
j_call: TRBJ1-2
d_call: .
v_call: TRBV5-4
cdr3_aa: CASSLDQGPYGYTF
cdr3_nt: TGTGCCAGCAGCTTGGATCAGGGCCCCTATGGCTACACCTTC

clone_size: .
j_call: TRBJ2-1
d_call: .
v_call: TRBV21-1
cdr3_aa: CASSKPRTSGGNSLF
cdr3_nt: TGTGCCAGCAGCAAACCGCGGACTAGCGGGGGGAATTCCCTCTTC

clone_size: .
j_call: TRBJ2-2
d_call: TRBD1
v_call: TRBV2
cdr3_aa: CASRTGVRTGELFF
cdr3_nt: TGTGCCAGCCGGACAGGGGTTCGAACCGGGGAGCTGTTTTTT

clone_size: .
j_call: TRBJ1-1
d_call: .
v_call: TRBV6-5
cdr3_aa: CASSYGGGFGEAFF
cdr3_nt: TGTGCCAGCAGTTACGGGGGGGGGTTTGGTGAAGCTTTCTTT

clone_size: .
j_call: TRBJ1-2
d_call: .
v_call: TRBV5-1
cdr3_aa: CASSLDRTNYGYTF
cdr3_nt: TGCGCCAGCAGCTTGGACAGGACTAACTATGGCTACACCTTC

clone_size: once
j_call: TRBJ2-3
d_call: TRBD1
v_call: TRBV5-4
cdr3_aa: CASSLGQGYTDTQYF
cdr3_nt: TGTGCCAGCAGCTTGGGACAGGGGTACACAGATACGCAGTATTTT

clone_size: .
j_call: TRBJ2-7
d_call: TRBD1
v_call: TRBV28
cdr3_aa: CASSFGQGVLWEQYF
cdr3_nt: TGTGCCAGCAGTTTTGGTCAGGGGGTCCTTTGGGAGCAGTACTTC

clone_size: .
j_call: TRBJ1-1
d_call: TRBD1
v_call: TRBV15
cdr3_aa: CATSSRDRTEAFF
cdr3_nt: TGTGCCACCAGCAGCCGGGACAGAACTGAAGCTTTCTTT

clone_size: few
j_call: TRBJ1-2
d_call: TRBD1
v_call: TRBV11-2
cdr3_aa: CASSPPSQGPDGYTF
cdr3_nt: TGTGCCAGCAGCCCACCGTCACAGGGGCCCGATGGCTACACCTTC

clone_size: .
j_call: TRBJ2-7
d_call: .
v_call: TRBV7-8
cdr3_aa: CASSLGGVAYEQYF
cdr3_nt: TGTGCCAGCAGCTTAGGCGGGGTGGCCTACGAGCAGTACTTC

clone_size: .
j_call: TRBJ2-1
d_call: TRBD1
v_call: TRBV19
cdr3_aa: CASSIDRDRAVSYNEQFF
cdr3_nt: TGTGCCAGTAGTATAGATAGGGACAGGGCGGTTTCCTACAATGAGCAGTTCTTC

clone_size: .
j_call: TRBJ2-7
d_call: .
v_call: TRBV20-1
cdr3_aa: CSADEQYF
cdr3_nt: TGCAGTGCCGACGAGCAGTACTTC

clone_size: .
j_call: TRBJ2-3
d_call: .
v_call: TRBV5-1
cdr3_aa: CASGGGSTDTQYF
cdr3_nt: TGCGCCAGCGGGGGCGGTAGCACAGATACGCAGTATTTT

clone_size: .
j_call: TRBJ1-1
d_call: .
v_call: TRBV5-5
cdr3_aa: CASTSAPGTEAFF
cdr3_nt: TGTGCCAGCACCTCCGCGCCGGGGACTGAAGCTTTCTTT

clone_size: .
j_call: TRBJ1-1
d_call: TRBD1
v_call: TRBV27
cdr3_aa: CASSWQGGGTEAFF
cdr3_nt: TGTGCCAGCAGTTGGCAGGGGGGAGGCACTGAAGCTTTCTTT

clone_size: .
j_call: TRBJ2-3
d_call: TRBD2
v_call: TRBV18
cdr3_aa: CASSPPARGGADTQYF
cdr3_nt: TGTGCCAGCTCACCACCGGCGCGGGGGGGCGCAGATACGCAGTATTTT

clone_size: .
j_call: TRBJ1-5
d_call: TRBD1
v_call: TRBV6-2/TRBV6-3
cdr3_aa: CASSPRTGPHNQPQHF
cdr3_nt: TGTGCCAGCAGCCCTAGGACAGGGCCTCACAATCAGCCCCAGCATTTT

clone_size: .
j_call: TRBJ2-7
d_call: .
v_call: TRBV19
cdr3_aa: CASTDGGTAPYEQYF
cdr3_nt: TGTGCCAGTACCGACGGCGGGACGGCCCCCTACGAGCAGTACTTC

clone_size: .
j_call: TRBJ2-3
d_call: TRBD2
v_call: TRBV28
cdr3_aa: CASSFGLAGGVDTQYF
cdr3_nt: TGTGCCAGCAGCTTCGGACTAGCGGGGGGCGTAGATACGCAGTATTTT

clone_size: .
j_call: TRBJ2-5
d_call: .
v_call: TRBV27
cdr3_aa: CASSLRQQGETQYF
cdr3_nt: TGTGCCAGCAGTTTAAGGCAGCAGGGAGAGACCCAGTACTTC

clone_size: .
j_call: TRBJ2-1
d_call: TRBD2
v_call: TRBV29-1
cdr3_aa: CSVEHLTSGSYNEQFF
cdr3_nt: TGCAGCGTTGAGCACTTGACTAGCGGGTCCTACAATGAGCAGTTCTTC

clone_size: .
j_call: TRBJ2-7
d_call: TRBD2
v_call: TRBV7-9
cdr3_aa: CASRLTSGGEQYF
cdr3_nt: TGTGCCAGCAGATTGACTAGCGGGGGCGAGCAGTACTTC

clone_size: many
j_call: TRBJ2-7
d_call: .
v_call: TRBV12-3/TRBV12-4
cdr3_aa: CASSYNYEQYF
cdr3_nt: TGTGCCAGCAGCTATAACTACGAGCAGTACTTC

clone_size: .
j_call: TRBJ1-4
d_call: TRBD1
v_call: TRBV7-2
cdr3_aa: CASSLGAGGWEKLFF
cdr3_nt: TGTGCCAGCAGCTTAGGGGCAGGGGGCTGGGAAAAACTGTTTTTT

clone_size: .
j_call: TRBJ2-3
d_call: TRBD2
v_call: TRBV7-9
cdr3_aa: CASSLAPSGGADTQYF
cdr3_nt: TGTGCCAGCAGCTTAGCCCCTAGCGGGGGGGCAGATACGCAGTATTTT

clone_size: .
j_call: TRBJ1-1
d_call: .
v_call: TRBV2
cdr3_aa: CASSEVNTEAFF
cdr3_nt: TGTGCCAGCAGCGAGGTGAACACTGAAGCTTTCTTT

clone_size: .
j_call: TRBJ1-2
d_call: TRBD1
v_call: TRBV6-5
cdr3_aa: CASSIRDRGMDGYTF
cdr3_nt: TGTGCCAGCAGTATCCGGGACAGGGGAATGGATGGCTACACCTTC

clone_size: once
j_call: TRBJ2-2
d_call: .
v_call: TRBV6-6
cdr3_aa: CASTPAPGNTGELFF
cdr3_nt: TGTGCCAGCACTCCCGCCCCCGGGAACACCGGGGAGCTGTTTTTT